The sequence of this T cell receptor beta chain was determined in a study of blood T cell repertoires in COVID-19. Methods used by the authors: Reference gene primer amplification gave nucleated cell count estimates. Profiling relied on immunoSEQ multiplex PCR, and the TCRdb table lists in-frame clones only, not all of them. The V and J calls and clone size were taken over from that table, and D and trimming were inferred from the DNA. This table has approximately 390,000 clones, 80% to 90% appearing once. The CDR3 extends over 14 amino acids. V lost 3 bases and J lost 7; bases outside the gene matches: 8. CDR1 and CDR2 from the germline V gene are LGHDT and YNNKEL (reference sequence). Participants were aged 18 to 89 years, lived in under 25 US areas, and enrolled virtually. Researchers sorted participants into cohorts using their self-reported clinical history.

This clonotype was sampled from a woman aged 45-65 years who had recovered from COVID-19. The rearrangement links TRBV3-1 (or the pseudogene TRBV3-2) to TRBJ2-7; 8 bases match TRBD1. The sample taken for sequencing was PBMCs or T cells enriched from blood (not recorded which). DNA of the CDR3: TGTGCCAGCAGCCACTGGACAGGGATGGGGGAGCAGTACTTC. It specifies CASSHWTGMGEQYF.